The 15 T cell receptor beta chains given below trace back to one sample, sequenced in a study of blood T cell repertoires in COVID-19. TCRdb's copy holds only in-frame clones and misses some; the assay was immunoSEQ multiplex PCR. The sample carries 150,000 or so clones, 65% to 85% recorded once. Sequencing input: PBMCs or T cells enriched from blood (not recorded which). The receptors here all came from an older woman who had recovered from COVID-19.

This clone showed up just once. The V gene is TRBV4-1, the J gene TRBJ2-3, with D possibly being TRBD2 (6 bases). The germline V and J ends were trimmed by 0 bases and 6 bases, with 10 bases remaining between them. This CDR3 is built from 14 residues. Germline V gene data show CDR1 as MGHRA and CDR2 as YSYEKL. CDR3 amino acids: CASSQDLALDTQYF. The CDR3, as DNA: TGCGCCAGCAGCCAAGATCTAGCGTTGGATACGCAGTATTTT.

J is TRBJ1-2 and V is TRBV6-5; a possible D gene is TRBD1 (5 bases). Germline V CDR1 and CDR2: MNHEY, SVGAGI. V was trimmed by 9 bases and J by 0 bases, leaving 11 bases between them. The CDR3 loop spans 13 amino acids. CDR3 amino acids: CASSMGPNYGYTF. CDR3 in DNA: TGTGCCAGTAGTATGGGGCCTAACTATGGCTACACCTTC.

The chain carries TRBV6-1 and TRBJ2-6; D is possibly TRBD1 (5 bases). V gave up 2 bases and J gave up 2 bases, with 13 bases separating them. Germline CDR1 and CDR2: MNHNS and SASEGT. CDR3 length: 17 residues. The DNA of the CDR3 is TGTGCCAGCAGTGAACGGGCTGGGGCTCCTGGGGCCAACGTCCTGACTTTC. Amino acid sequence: CASSERAGAPGANVLTF.

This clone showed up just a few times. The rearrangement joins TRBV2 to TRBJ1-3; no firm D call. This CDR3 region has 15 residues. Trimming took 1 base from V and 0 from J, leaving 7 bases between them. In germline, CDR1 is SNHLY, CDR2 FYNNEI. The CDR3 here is CASSEERSSGNTIYF. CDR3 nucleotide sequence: TGTGCCAGCAGTGAAGAGAGGAGCTCTGGAAACACCATATATTTT.

The CDR3 spells CAWRGGQAPNTEAFF. CDR3 in DNA: TGTGCCTGGAGGGGGGGACAGGCGCCGAACACTGAAGCTTTCTTT. The rearrangement joins TRBV30 to TRBJ1-1, with 8 bases identical to TRBD1. V lost 3 bases, J lost 1 base, and 7 bases stayed unmatched. The CDR3 covers 15 residues. Germline-derived CDR1 and CDR2 are GTSNPN and SVGIG (reference sequence).

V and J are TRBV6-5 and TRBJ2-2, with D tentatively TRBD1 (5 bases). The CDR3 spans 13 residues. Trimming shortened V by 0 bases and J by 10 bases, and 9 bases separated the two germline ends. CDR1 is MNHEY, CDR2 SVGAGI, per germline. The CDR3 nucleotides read TGTGCCAGCAGTTACTCGGCAGGGTCGGAGCTGTTTTTT. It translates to CASSYSAGSELFF.

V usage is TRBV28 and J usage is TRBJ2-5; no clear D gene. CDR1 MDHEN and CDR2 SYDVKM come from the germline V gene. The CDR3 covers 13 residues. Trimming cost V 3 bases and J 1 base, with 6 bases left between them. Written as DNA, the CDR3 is TGTGCCAGCAGTTTTGGAGCCCAAGAGACCCAGTACTTC. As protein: CASSFGAQETQYF.

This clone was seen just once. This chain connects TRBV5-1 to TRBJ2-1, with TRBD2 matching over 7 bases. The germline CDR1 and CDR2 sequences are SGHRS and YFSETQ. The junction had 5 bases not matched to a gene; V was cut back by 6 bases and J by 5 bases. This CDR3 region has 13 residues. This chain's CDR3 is CASTGTTHNEQFF. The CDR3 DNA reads TGCGCCAGCACGGGGACTACTCACAATGAGCAGTTCTTC.

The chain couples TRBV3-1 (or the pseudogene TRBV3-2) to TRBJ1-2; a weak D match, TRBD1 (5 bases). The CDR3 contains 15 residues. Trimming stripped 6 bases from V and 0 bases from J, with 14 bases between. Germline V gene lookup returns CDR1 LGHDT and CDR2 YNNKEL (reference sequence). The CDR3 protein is CASSPGHEANYGYTF. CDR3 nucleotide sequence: TGTGCCAGCAGTCCCGGACACGAAGCTAACTATGGCTACACCTTC.

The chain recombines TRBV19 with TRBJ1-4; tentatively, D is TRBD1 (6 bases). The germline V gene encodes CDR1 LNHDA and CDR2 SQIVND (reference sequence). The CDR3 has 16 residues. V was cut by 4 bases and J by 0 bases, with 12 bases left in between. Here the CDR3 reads CASSSQGSSTNEKLFF. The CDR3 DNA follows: TGTGCCAGTAGTAGTCAGGGGAGTTCAACTAATGAAAAACTGTTTTTT.

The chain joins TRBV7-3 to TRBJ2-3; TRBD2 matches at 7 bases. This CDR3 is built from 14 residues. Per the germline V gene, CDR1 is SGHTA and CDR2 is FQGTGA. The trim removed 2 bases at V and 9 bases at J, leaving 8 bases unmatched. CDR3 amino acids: CASSLSGGSSTQYF. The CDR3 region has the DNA TGTGCCAGCAGCTTATCGGGAGGTAGTTCAACGCAGTATTTT.

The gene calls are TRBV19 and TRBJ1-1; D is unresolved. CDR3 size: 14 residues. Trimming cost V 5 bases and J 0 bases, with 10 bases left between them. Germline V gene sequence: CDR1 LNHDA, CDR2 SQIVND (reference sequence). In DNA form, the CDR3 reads TGTGCCAGTAGTTCTTGGCAGGTGAACACTGAAGCTTTCTTT. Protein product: CASSSWQVNTEAFF.

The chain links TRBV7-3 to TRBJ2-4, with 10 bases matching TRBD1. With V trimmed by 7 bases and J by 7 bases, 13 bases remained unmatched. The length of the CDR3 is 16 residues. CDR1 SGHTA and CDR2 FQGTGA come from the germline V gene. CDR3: CASTFLPGQGRNIQYF. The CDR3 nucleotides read TGTGCCAGCACCTTCCTCCCGGGACAGGGGAGGAACATTCAGTACTTC. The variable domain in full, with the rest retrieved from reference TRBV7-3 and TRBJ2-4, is GAGVSQTPSNKVTEKGKYVELRCDPISGHTALYWYRQSLGQGPEFLIYFQGTGAADDSGLPNDRFFAVRPEGSVSTLKIQRTERGDSAVYLCASTFLPGQGRNIQYFGAGTRLSVL.

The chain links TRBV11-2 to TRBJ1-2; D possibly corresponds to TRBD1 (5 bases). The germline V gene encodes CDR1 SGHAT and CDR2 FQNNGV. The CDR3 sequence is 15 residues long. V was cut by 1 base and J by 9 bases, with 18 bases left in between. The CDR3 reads CASSLARAGITSYTF. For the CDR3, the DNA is TGTGCCAGCAGCTTAGCTAGGGCAGGGATAACGAGCTACACCTTC.

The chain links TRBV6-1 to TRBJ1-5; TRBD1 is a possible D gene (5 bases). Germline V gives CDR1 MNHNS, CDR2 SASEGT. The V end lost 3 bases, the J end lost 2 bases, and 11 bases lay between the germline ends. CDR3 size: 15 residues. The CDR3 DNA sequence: TGTGCCAGCAGTGACGGCTGGGGGGGCAATCAGCCCCAGCATTTT. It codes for CASSDGWGGNQPQHF.